This TCR beta chain comes out of a study of shared T cell receptors in the human thymus (dated by TCRdb to the early 2020s). With regard to the full study: The study examined how the human thymus generates shared, self-reactive T-cell receptor alpha chains.

Remarks on this clone: Its antigen remains undetermined. No clone much larger than this one lies a single base away; base qualities are absent.

Library generation was performed with the immunoSEQ multiplex PCR assay. This immuneACCESS table, as held by TCRdb, lists in-frame sequences with V and J called but not all clones. Of the missing ones, under half trace to an unresolved V gene in checked studies; the others have no known cause. For this sample the table gives roughly 660,000 clones, of which roughly 90% were detected only once. The ten largest clones add up to about 0.01% of the sample. CDR1 MGHRA and CDR2 YSYEKL were looked up in the germline V gene. The CDR3 goes from the cysteine to the phenylalanine over 18 residues. Just the 54-base CDR3 DNA is kept, in frame starting at base 1. Trimming takes 3 bases off V and 1 base off J; junction bases not matched to a gene: 7. This sample also appeared in a second study, on human thymus T cells. From that second study: In Finland, the donors were immunologically healthy infants who were having open corrective cardiac surgery for congenital heart defects. The thymus tissue came from surgical resects taken out during corrective cardiac surgery. Both the thymic and the peripheral blood repertoires appeared to show biased V and J gene segment usage. The related research found that thymic TCR repertoires overlapped highly between unrelated individuals. TCR alpha and beta repertoires from about eight infant thymus samples and a few related peripheral blood samples were characterized in the study. The cohort included about 6 male and a couple of female infants, with donor ages spanning 7 to 244 days. Thymocytes were released mechanically from tissue and stored at -70 °C as pellets of 10-30 million cells. A QIAsymphony instrument was used to extract genomic DNA from frozen cell pellets. The immunoSEQ multiplex PCR assay was used to amplify the TCRB and TCRAD loci from a standardized amount of quality-controlled genomic DNA. The amplicons covered the V(D)J region and were long enough to include the CDR3 and to identify the V and J genes. Amplicon sequencing was performed on an Illumina platform through the commercial immunoSEQ service. Primer bias and sequencing errors were corrected as previously described, and TCRAD and TCRB were defined on the basis of the IMGT database. Analysis of the repertoires was done with immunoSEQ Analyzer 3.0 and VDJTools and included basic statistics, V/J segment usage, diversity estimates, rarefaction and pairwise overlap. Chao1, ChaoE, Efron-Thisted, Shannon and inverse Simpson indices were used to estimate diversity, which was also estimated on datasets down-sampled to the smallest sample. For repertoire overlap, CDR3 nucleotide sequence, V gene and J gene had to match strictly, and clustering was done by Jaccard-based multidimensional scaling. On average, thymus samples gave 800,000 or so unique TCRB clonotypes, whereas blood samples gave about 84,000.

The sequence links TRBV4-1 to TRBJ2-1; the central 12 bases match TRBD2. The sequence derives from a boy under two years old with a congenital heart defect. Donor details come from another sample of the same person, matched by shared clones. What was sequenced was thymocytes. The nucleotides are TGCGCCAGCAGCCATCCGACTAGCGGGAGACCGTCCTACAATGAGCAGTTCTTC. It encodes CASSHPTSGRPSYNEQFF.